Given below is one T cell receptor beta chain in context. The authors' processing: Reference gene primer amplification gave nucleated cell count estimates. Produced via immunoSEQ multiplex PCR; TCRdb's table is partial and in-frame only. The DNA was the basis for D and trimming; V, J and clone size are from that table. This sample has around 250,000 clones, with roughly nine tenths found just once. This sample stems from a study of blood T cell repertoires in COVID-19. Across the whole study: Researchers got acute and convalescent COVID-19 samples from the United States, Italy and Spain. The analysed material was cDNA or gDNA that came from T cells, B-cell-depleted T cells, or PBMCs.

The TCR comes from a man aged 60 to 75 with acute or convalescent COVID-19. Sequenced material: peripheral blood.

DNA of the CDR3: TGTGCCAGCAGCGTAGGACAGGGGACCGGGGAGCTGTTTTTT. As protein: CASSVGQGTGELFF. This chain joins TRBV9 and TRBJ2-2; TRBD1 matches at 8 bases. The germline V gene encodes CDR1 SGDLS and CDR2 YYNGEE. The CDR3 contains 14 residues. J lost 5 bases, V lost 0 bases, and 0 bases had no gene match.